This TCR beta chain was captured in a study of T cell changes during pregnancy in multiple sclerosis. Assay: immunoSEQ multiplex PCR; the TCRdb copy retains only in-frame clones and omits some. The sample has tens of thousands of clones, 91% seen once; the top ten hold 1.5% to 2%. From germline, CDR1 is SGHTA and CDR2 FQGTGA. The CDR3 loop spans 15 amino acids. After removal of 5 bases from V and 10 bases from J, the junction contained 10 bases not matched to a gene. This clonotype was obtained from a female donor in good health, enrolled as a control in a pregnancy study. The material sequenced was peripheral blood, taken after pregnancy. The rearrangement uses TRBV7-3 and TRBJ1-6; 8 bases are a match to TRBD1. The CDR3 DNA reads TGTGCCAGCAGCCCCCAACCGACAGGGGAGTCACCCCTCCACTTT. This sequence encodes CASSPQPTGESPLHF.